This entry is about one T cell receptor beta chain. The antigen remains unidentified. CD8+CD57+ cell expansion, shown by flow cytometry, had occurred in the patients selected for sequencing. Patients had not yet gotten any therapy when their blood was taken for sampling. Profiles of TCR beta VDJ and CDR3 were generated from a genomic DNA template. TCRdb reprocessed the reads with MiXCR, giving one entry per CDR3 protein. Among over 250,000 distinct CDR3 sequences listed, roughly 53% were seen once. V shed 5 bases and J shed 1 base, with 10 bases lying between them. CDR3 length equals 13 residues. Germline V gives CDR1 SGHTS, CDR2 YDEGEE. The data derive from a study of CD8+CD57+ T cells in acquired aplastic anemia. Points from the study as a whole: Patients and controls shared nearly 30 CD8+ CDR3 sequences, highly expressed in patients.

The receptor was derived from a human donor with aplastic anemia. This rearrangement joins TRBV5-8 to TRBJ2-7; D is uncertain. Sequenced: sorted CD4+, CD8+, or CD8+CD57+ T cells (not recorded which) from PBMCs. The DNA of the CDR3 is TGTGCCAGCAGGTACACGGGTTCCTACGAGCAGTACTTC. Translation: CASRYTGSYEQYF.